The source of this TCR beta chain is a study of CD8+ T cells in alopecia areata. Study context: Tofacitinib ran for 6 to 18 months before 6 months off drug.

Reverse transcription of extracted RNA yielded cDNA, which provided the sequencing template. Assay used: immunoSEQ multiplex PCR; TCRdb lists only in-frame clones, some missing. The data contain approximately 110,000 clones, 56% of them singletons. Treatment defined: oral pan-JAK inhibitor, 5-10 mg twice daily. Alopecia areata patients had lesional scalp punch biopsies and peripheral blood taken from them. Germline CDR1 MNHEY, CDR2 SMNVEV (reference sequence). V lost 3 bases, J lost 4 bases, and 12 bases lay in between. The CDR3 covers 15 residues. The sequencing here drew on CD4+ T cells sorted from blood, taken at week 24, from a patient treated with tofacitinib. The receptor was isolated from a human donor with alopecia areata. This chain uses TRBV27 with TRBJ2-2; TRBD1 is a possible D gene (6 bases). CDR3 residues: CASSFLDRFTGELFF. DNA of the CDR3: TGTGCCAGCAGTTTCCTCGACAGGTTCACCGGGGAGCTGTTTTTT.